One TCR beta chain is described in this entry. With 6 bases removed from V and 2 bases from J, the gap between germline ends came to 14 bases. Germline V gene sequence: CDR1 KGHSH, CDR2 LQKENI. CDR3 length: 14 amino acids. This sample stems from a study of blood T cell repertoires in COVID-19. TCRdb's table, derived via immunoSEQ multiplex PCR, lists solely in-frame clones and lacks some. The sample lists about 140,000 clones; around 86% were seen once. Material for sequencing was peripheral blood. This chain joins TRBV18 and TRBJ2-7; tentative D call: TRBD1 (5 bases). The origin of this receptor is a human donor in a cohort sampled during active COVID-19. This CDR3 is CASSPSGQAYEQYF. CDR3 coding DNA: TGTGCCAGCTCTCCCTCCGGACAAGCCTACGAGCAGTACTTC.